This TCR beta chain was captured by sequencing in a study of T cell clones after liver transplantation (dated by TCRdb to 2018 to 2020). For the study in its entirety: Samples were obtained from ITN030ST, a randomized trial in which withdrawal of immunosuppression was attempted within 2 years of liver transplantation. Donor-reactive T cell clones were identified by TCRbeta sequencing after a pre-transplant mixed lymphocyte reaction and then tracked in post-transplant blood. Third party-reactive TCRbeta sequences from pre-transplant MLRs were also identified as an antigen-independent comparator for donor-reactive sequences. Of the eight recipients, a few were HCV-positive, while the remaining recipients had been transplanted for non-autoimmune, non-viral indications. Subjects received no induction therapy and standard immunosuppression until randomization at 12-24 months post-transplant. A cohort of 8 liver transplant recipients was studied, of whom 3 were classified as tolerant and 5 as non-tolerant. Blood samples were taken pre-transplant, pre-randomization before withdrawal, and post-randomization after full withdrawal or failed withdrawal. Tolerance was defined as complete immunosuppression withdrawal for at least one year with no rise in liver enzymes beyond twice the upper limit of normal. What the study reported, not specific to this receptor: Circulating donor-reactive CD4 TCRbeta sequences fell significantly post-transplant in most of the 8 subjects, irrespective of tolerance or HCV status. When repertoire turnover was accounted for, significantly reduced detection of donor-reactive sequences was found in 7 of 8 subjects for CD4 and in 8 of 8 subjects for CD8. Because of small, heterogeneous patient numbers and non-standardized post-transplant time points, the conclusions were only preliminary. Without allograft tissue specimens, donor-reactive T cells may have migrated into the graft rather than being deleted. Donor-reactive sequences declined more than third party-reactive ones, suggesting partial antigen-specific deletion unrelated to withdrawal success. Low numbers of available donor cells limited the measurable donor-reactive repertoire in a couple of subjects.

Unstimulated PBMCs, after thawing, were stained for CD3, CD4 and CD8 and then FACS-sorted into CD3+CD4+ and CD3+CD8+ populations. All 8 studied subjects were randomized to immunosuppression withdrawal. The Qiagen DNeasy Blood and Tissue Kit was used for genomic DNA isolation. As concerns this clone: Its recognized antigen is unknown. Base qualities are not provided; no much larger clone lies one nucleotide away.

The germline V gene sets CDR1 to MGHDK and CDR2 to SYGVNS. Trimming at the junction amounts to 10 bases on V and 6 bases on J, and the germline ends lie 17 bases apart. The CDR3 covers 13 residues, taking in both the cysteine and the phenylalanine. The retained sequence is limited to the CDR3, 39 bases, with the frame set at the first base. High-throughput TCRbeta CDR3 sequencing of frozen genomic DNA was performed by immunoSEQ, including PCR amplification, mapping, bias correction and internal controls. As for the original processing: Only productive rearrangements were retained, and each unique TCRbeta sequence was defined by its CDR3 nucleotide sequence together with its V and J gene. A sequence counted as donor-reactive only if the sequence showed at least 5-fold expansion in CFSE-low cells compared with unstimulated pre-transplant cells and had a frequency of at least 0.01%. Minimum frequency thresholds were set for each subject on the basis of the unstimulated sample with the lowest template count, so that a detection power of at least 90% was ensured. Jensen-Shannon divergence between the top 1000 TCRbeta sequences post-transplant and pre-transplant was used to measure repertoire turnover. Two-sided Fisher's exact tests were used to test for changes in the detection of donor-reactive sequences. The immuneACCESS repertoire file appears here via TCRdb, limited to in-frame rearrangements. These files lack a portion of the clones; in checked studies, under half of the deficit traces to unresolved V genes, and the cause of the others is not known. V and J calls and clone size are as listed in that table; D and trimming were resolved from the DNA. This sample gives tens of thousands of clones in total; around 84% of them show up just once. The ten largest clones represent 2% to 2.5% of the sample.

The source material was CD4+ T cells from blood, sampled 48 months after liver transplant. The chain couples TRBV25-1 to TRBJ2-3; the D segment is perhaps TRBD1 or TRBD2, each sharing 6 matched bases. This receptor was taken from a human patient who received a liver transplant. After transplantation, some T cells may belong to the graft donor instead of the recipient. The sequenced DNA: TGTGCCACCCAGGATCAGGGGAGGGATACGCAGTATTTT. It specifies CATQDQGRDTQYF.